This T cell receptor beta chain was documented in a study of cytomegalovirus exposure and HLA in healthy donors. Overall study findings and caveats: Analysis was carried out at a later point, and it linked a missense DCLRE1C variant to TCR beta V- and J-gene trimming. Looking again later, the authors saw that most CMV-associated TCR beta chains seemed HLA-restricted.

About this clone itself: The antigen remains unidentified.

CDR1 DFQATT and CDR2 SNEGSKA come from the germline V gene (reference sequence). Trimming left V 6 bases short and J 6 bases short, with 12 bases between. The CDR3 is 11 amino acids. Researchers ran the PCR with 60 Vbeta and 13 Jbeta primers. Profiling relied on immunoSEQ multiplex PCR, and the TCRdb table lists in-frame clones only, not all of them. The sample includes about 180,000 clones, 76% of them seen just once. The chain couples TRBV20-1 to TRBJ2-7, with D possibly being TRBD2 (6 bases). The sequenced sample was PBMCs. The clonotype comes from a man aged 18-30 years in good health and CMV-seronegative. This chain's CDR3 is CSAPRGGEQYF. The DNA of the CDR3 is TGCAGTGCCCCCCGGGGAGGCGAGCAGTACTTC.